These 5 T cell receptor beta chains came from one sample sequenced in a study of T cells in Graves' hyperthyroidism and ophthalmopathy. From RNA transcripts, TCR beta CDR3 regions were amplified. Initially, a first-round RT-PCR of the TCR CDR3 employed the HTBI primer set. TCRdb re-called the multiplex PCR reads through MiXCR, storing one row per CDR3 protein. The sample records approximately 600,000 distinct CDR3 sequences, roughly 20% being singletons. Sequenced sample: blood. These receptors came from a young man with Graves' ophthalmopathy.

The genes are TRBV10-1 and TRBJ1-1; TRBD1 agrees at 8 bases. The CDR3 spans 13 residues. J was trimmed by 10 bases and V by 3 bases; bases with no gene match: 7. Germline CDR1 WNHNN, CDR2 SYGVQD (reference sequence). The DNA of the CDR3 is TGCGCCAGCAGTGACCAGGGGGCGAGCGGAGCTTTCTTT. Translation gives CASSDQGASGAFF.

This clonotype was detected only a few times. V and J are TRBV15 and TRBJ1-2; D remains unclear. This CDR3 has 15 residues. Germline values: CDR1 LNHNV, CDR2 YYDKDF (reference sequence). The germline V and J ends were trimmed by 5 bases and 2 bases, with 15 bases remaining between them. CDR3 loop: CATSANDRANYGYTF. The CDR3 nucleotides are TGTGCCACCAGCGCCAATGACCGGGCCAACTATGGCTACACCTTC.

The rearrangement uses TRBV19 and TRBJ2-1, with TRBD1 as a possible D gene (5 bases). The CDR3 is 17 residues long. CDR1 and CDR2 (germline): LNHDA, SQIVND (reference sequence). With 3 bases removed from V and 7 bases from J, the gap between germline ends came to 22 bases. The CDR3 bases are TGTGCCAGTAGTATTGGGCAGGGCCTTGGTCTTCGGAATGAGCAGTTCTTC. Protein: CASSIGQGLGLRNEQFF. Filled out from reference TRBV19 and TRBJ2-1, the complete variable domain reads DGGITQSPKYLFRKEGQNVTLSCEQNLNHDAMYWYRQDPGQGLRLIYYSQIVNDFQKGDIAEGYSVSREKKESFPLTVTSAQKNPTAFYLCASSIGQGLGLRNEQFFGPGTRLTVL.

This clonotype was detected only a few times. The chain combines TRBV12-3 or TRBV12-4 with TRBJ1-4, with D perhaps TRBD1 (6 bases). V was trimmed by 4 bases and J by 13 bases, leaving 16 bases between them. There are 13 residues in the CDR3. This CDR3 is CASSSIGRGILFF. For the CDR3, the DNA is TGTGCCAGCAGTTCCATCGGCAGGGGTATACTGTTTTTT.

This clonotype was counted many times. The chain carries TRBV11-2 and TRBJ2-1; D is perhaps TRBD1 or TRBD2 (6 bases each). V lost 5 bases, J lost 7 bases, and 18 bases lay in between. Germline CDR1 is SGHAT and CDR2 is FQNNGV. CDR3 size: 15 residues. This CDR3 is CASSHRGRMLNEQFF. Here the CDR3 DNA reads TGTGCCAGCAGCCATAGGGGGAGGATGTTGAATGAGCAGTTCTTC.